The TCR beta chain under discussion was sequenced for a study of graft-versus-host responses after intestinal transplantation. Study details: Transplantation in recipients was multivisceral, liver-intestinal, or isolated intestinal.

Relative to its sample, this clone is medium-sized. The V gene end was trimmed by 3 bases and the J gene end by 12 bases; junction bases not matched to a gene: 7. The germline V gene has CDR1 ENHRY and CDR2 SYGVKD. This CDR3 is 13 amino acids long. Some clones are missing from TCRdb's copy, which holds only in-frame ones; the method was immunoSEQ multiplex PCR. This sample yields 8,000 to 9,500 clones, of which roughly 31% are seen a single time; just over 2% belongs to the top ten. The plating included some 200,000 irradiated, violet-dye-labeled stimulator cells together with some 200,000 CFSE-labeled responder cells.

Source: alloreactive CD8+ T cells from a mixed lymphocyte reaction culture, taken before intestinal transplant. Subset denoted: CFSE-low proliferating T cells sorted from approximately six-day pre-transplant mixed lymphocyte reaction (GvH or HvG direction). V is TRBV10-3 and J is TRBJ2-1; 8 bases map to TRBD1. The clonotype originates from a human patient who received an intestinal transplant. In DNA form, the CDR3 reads TGTGCCATCAGTGAAGTACAGGGGGTTGGGCAGTTCTTC. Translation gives CAISEVQGVGQFF.